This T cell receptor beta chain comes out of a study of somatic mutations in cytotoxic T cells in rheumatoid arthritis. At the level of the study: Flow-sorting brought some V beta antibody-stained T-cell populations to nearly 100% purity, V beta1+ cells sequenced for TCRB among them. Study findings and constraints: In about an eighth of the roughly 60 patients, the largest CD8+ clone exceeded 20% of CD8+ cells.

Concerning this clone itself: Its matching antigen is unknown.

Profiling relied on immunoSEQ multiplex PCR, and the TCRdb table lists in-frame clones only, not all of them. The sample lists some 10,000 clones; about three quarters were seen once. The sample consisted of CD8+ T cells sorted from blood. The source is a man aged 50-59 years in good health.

DNA of the CDR3: TGTGCCAGCACCTCTACGACAGGGGGGAACTATGGCTACACCTTC. As protein: CASTSTTGGNYGYTF. The V and J genes are TRBV28 and TRBJ1-2; 9 bases line up with TRBD1. CDR1 and CDR2 from the germline V gene are MDHEN and SYDVKM. The CDR3 consists of 15 residues. V trimming: 7 bases; J trimming: 2 bases; junction bases outside the gene matches: 8.